A selection of T cell receptor beta chains follows, all from one sample in a study of cytomegalovirus exposure and HLA in healthy donors. The data were produced by immunoSEQ multiplex PCR, yet TCRdb's version contains in-frame clones alone and is incomplete. The sample has 53,000 or so clones; the top ten hold 6.1%. Sample: PBMCs. These receptors were collected from a male donor in good health and CMV-seropositive. The CDR3 runs from the conserved cysteine through the conserved F or W. A D gene is named only where the DNA matches it firmly.

V gene: TRBV7-2; D gene: TRBD2; CDR3 length: 15; J gene: TRBJ2-3; CDR3 DNA: TGTGCCAGCAGCCCTATAGCGGGGGGGCCGGGAACGCAGTATTTT; CDR3 protein: CASSPIAGGPGTQYF
V gene: TRBV9; D gene: -; CDR3 length: 14; J gene: TRBJ2-5; CDR3 DNA: TGTGCCAGCAGCGAGGAGGGGGGGTGGGAGACCCAGTACTTC; CDR3 protein: CASSEEGGWETQYF
V gene: TRBV5-4; D gene: TRBD2; CDR3 length: 17; J gene: TRBJ2-2; CDR3 DNA: TGTGCCAGCAGCTTGGTTGCGGGGGGGATGAACACCGGGGAGCTGTTTTTT; CDR3 protein: CASSLVAGGMNTGELFF
V gene: TRBV9; D gene: -; CDR3 length: 13; J gene: TRBJ1-1; CDR3 DNA: TGTGCCAGCAGCGCTACCACAGGGACTGAAGCTTTCTTT; CDR3 protein: CASSATTGTEAFF
V gene: TRBV19; D gene: TRBD1; CDR3 length: 13; J gene: TRBJ2-1; CDR3 DNA: TGTGCCAGTACCGGGACAGGGTGGAATGAGCAGTTCTTC; CDR3 protein: CASTGTGWNEQFF
V gene: TRBV2; D gene: TRBD2; CDR3 length: 15; J gene: TRBJ2-3; CDR3 DNA: TGTGCCAGCAGCGCAGCGGGGGGAGGCACAGATACGCAGTATTTT; CDR3 protein: CASSAAGGGTDTQYF
V gene: TRBV7-9; D gene: -; CDR3 length: 14; J gene: TRBJ1-2; CDR3 DNA: TGTGCCAGCAGCTTAGAGACAGGCCCCTATGGCTACACCTTC; CDR3 protein: CASSLETGPYGYTF
V gene: TRBV9; D gene: -; CDR3 length: 18; J gene: TRBJ1-3; CDR3 DNA: TGTGCCAGCAGCGTCTGGGGGGATAATCTTTCCTCTGGAAACACCATATATTTT; CDR3 protein: CASSVWGDNLSSGNTIYF
V gene: TRBV5-1; D gene: TRBD1; CDR3 length: 16; J gene: TRBJ2-7; CDR3 DNA: TGCGCCAGCAGCTTGGTTTCAGGGGGTATCACCTACGAGCAGTACTTC; CDR3 protein: CASSLVSGGITYEQYF
V gene: TRBV5-3; D gene: -; CDR3 length: 15; J gene: TRBJ2-7; CDR3 DNA: TGTGCCAGAAGCTTGAAGAGTCTCCTCTCCTACGAGCAGTACTTC; CDR3 protein: CARSLKSLLSYEQYF
V gene: TRBV11-2; D gene: TRBD2; CDR3 length: 14; J gene: TRBJ2-7; CDR3 DNA: TGTGCCAGCAGCCCAAGACTAGCGGGGGGCGAGCAGTACTTC; CDR3 protein: CASSPRLAGGEQYF
V gene: TRBV7-2; D gene: -; CDR3 length: 13; J gene: TRBJ2-5; CDR3 DNA: TGTGCCAGCGTGACCATGACTCAAGAGACCCAGTACTTC; CDR3 protein: CASVTMTQETQYF
V gene: TRBV7-9; D gene: -; CDR3 length: 13; J gene: TRBJ1-1; CDR3 DNA: TGTGCCAGCAGCTACCAGGGTAACACTGAAGCTTTCTTT; CDR3 protein: CASSYQGNTEAFF
V gene: TRBV4-1; D gene: TRBD2; CDR3 length: 15; J gene: TRBJ2-7; CDR3 DNA: TGCGCCAGCAGCCACCCTGCTAGCGGCTCCTACGAGCAGTACTTC; CDR3 protein: CASSHPASGSYEQYF
V gene: TRBV25-1; D gene: -; CDR3 length: 16; J gene: TRBJ2-1; CDR3 DNA: TGTGCCAGCAGTCGGCAGGGCGGTGTAAGCTACAATGAGCAGTTCTTC; CDR3 protein: CASSRQGGVSYNEQFF
V gene: TRBV25-1; D gene: TRBD2; CDR3 length: 16; J gene: TRBJ2-3; CDR3 DNA: TGTGCCAGCAGCTTAGCGGGGGGTTATAGCACAGATACGCAGTATTTT; CDR3 protein: CASSLAGGYSTDTQYF
V gene: TRBV21-1; D gene: -; CDR3 length: 16; J gene: TRBJ2-6; CDR3 DNA: TGTGCCAGCAGCATCGAGGGGGTCGCTGGGGCCAACGTCCTGACTTTC; CDR3 protein: CASSIEGVAGANVLTF
V gene: TRBV5-1; D gene: TRBD1; CDR3 length: 16; J gene: TRBJ2-1; CDR3 DNA: TGCGCCAGCAGCTGGACCCCGGGACAGGGAGGCAATGAGCAGTTCTTC; CDR3 protein: CASSWTPGQGGNEQFF
V gene: TRBV6-6; D gene: -; CDR3 length: 13; J gene: TRBJ2-7; CDR3 DNA: TGTGCCAGCAGTTACTCATCAGGGAACGAGCAGTACTTC; CDR3 protein: CASSYSSGNEQYF
V gene: TRBV2; D gene: -; CDR3 length: 15; J gene: TRBJ1-5; CDR3 DNA: TGTGCCAGCAGTGATCAGGGGCAGGAGTATCAGCCCCAGCATTTT; CDR3 protein: CASSDQGQEYQPQHF
V gene: TRBV7-9; D gene: -; CDR3 length: 13; J gene: TRBJ1-6; CDR3 DNA: TGTGCCAGCAGCTTAAGGCAGGGGACACCCCTCCACTTT; CDR3 protein: CASSLRQGTPLHF
V gene: TRBV27; D gene: -; CDR3 length: 16; J gene: TRBJ2-3; CDR3 DNA: TGTGCCAGCAGTTTATATCGGCGGGGTAGCACAGATACGCAGTATTTT; CDR3 protein: CASSLYRRGSTDTQYF
V gene: TRBV30; D gene: -; CDR3 length: 12; J gene: TRBJ1-1; CDR3 DNA: TGTGCCTGGAGTGTAGTGGGCCCTGAAGCTTTCTTT; CDR3 protein: CAWSVVGPEAFF
V gene: TRBV6-6; D gene: -; CDR3 length: 15; J gene: TRBJ2-3; CDR3 DNA: TGTGCCAGCAGTTACCCTAGCTCTAGCACAGATACGCAGTATTTT; CDR3 protein: CASSYPSSSTDTQYF
V gene: TRBV2; D gene: -; CDR3 length: 12; J gene: TRBJ2-1; CDR3 DNA: TGTGCCAGCAGGCCGGCGGAGGGGCAGGAGTTCTTC; CDR3 protein: CASRPAEGQEFF
V gene: TRBV7-8; D gene: -; CDR3 length: 16; J gene: TRBJ2-4; CDR3 DNA: TGTGCCAGCAGCTTAAGGTCGGGGAGTTGGGGAAACATTCAGTACTTC; CDR3 protein: CASSLRSGSWGNIQYF
V gene: TRBV28; D gene: -; CDR3 length: 13; J gene: TRBJ2-7; CDR3 DNA: TGTGCCAGCAGTCCAACTCCCTCCTACGAGCAGTACTTC; CDR3 protein: CASSPTPSYEQYF